This T cell receptor (beta chain) comes out of a study of spatial heterogeneity in lung cancer. Study-wide findings and caveats: Tumoral mutation counts were tracked by counts of expanded intratumoral alpha and beta TCRs.

This sample's time point: sample taken at primary tumor resection. One entry per CDR3 protein, called by TCRdb with MiXCR from the 5' RACE reads. The repertoire holds around 12,000 distinct CDR3 sequences, about 5.6% seen once, with more than 9.5% in the top ten. This clonotype occurred many times. Its antigen is not identified. CDR1 and CDR2 from the germline V gene are MNHEY and SVGAGI. The CDR3 sequence is 13 residues long. The trim removed 4 bases at V and 7 bases at J, leaving 3 bases unmatched. The chain has TRBV6-5 and TRBJ2-1; 8 bases line up with TRBD2. Specimen: lung tumor tissue, collected at surgery. The TCR sequence derives from a female donor with early-stage non-small cell lung cancer. The CDR3 sequence is CASSWERGNEQFF. DNA for the CDR3: TGTGCCAGCAGTTGGGAGCGGGGGAATGAGCAGTTCTTC.